One sample yielded the 25 T cell receptor beta chains listed below, sequenced in a study of cytomegalovirus exposure and HLA in healthy donors. The PCR used 60 Vbeta and 13 Jbeta primers. The data were produced by immunoSEQ multiplex PCR, yet TCRdb's version contains in-frame clones alone and is incomplete. The repertoire holds about 50,000 clones, with roughly 75% as singletons. The sample comprised PBMCs. The receptors originated from a young man in good health and CMV-seropositive.

This rearrangement joins TRBV14 to TRBJ2-7; D not certain. Trimming cost V 5 bases and J 6 bases, with 11 bases left between them. CDR1 and CDR2 from the germline V gene are SGHDN and FVKESK. This CDR3 has 12 residues. CDR3 in amino acids: CASSYSGTEQYF. The CDR3 DNA reads as TGTGCCAGCAGCTACTCAGGTACCGAGCAGTACTTC.

V usage is TRBV2 and J usage is TRBJ2-2; 14 nucleotides agree with TRBD2. Germline trimming cut 7 bases from V and 7 bases from J; bases unmatched to any gene: 5. Germline assignment: CDR1 SNHLY and CDR2 FYNNEI. The CDR3 spans 15 residues. Here the CDR3 DNA reads TGTGCCAGCAAAGGGACTAGCGGGGGAGGCGGGGAGCTGTTTTTT. Translated: CASKGTSGGGGELFF.

V gene TRBV6-5 combines with J gene TRBJ2-2; D possibly corresponds to TRBD1 (6 bases). CDR3 size: 15 residues. The V end was cut by 5 bases, the J end by 0 bases, with 10 bases between. Germline CDR1 is MNHEY and CDR2 is SVGAGI. As DNA, the CDR3 is TGTGCCAGCAGTCCGACAGGTTCGAACACCGGGGAGCTGTTTTTT. Translation gives CASSPTGSNTGELFF.

The chain recombines TRBV7-9 with TRBJ1-5; 7 bases line up with TRBD1. This CDR3 spans 14 amino acids. Germline-derived CDR1 and CDR2 are SEHNR and FQNEAQ (reference sequence). V dropped 5 bases and J dropped 4; count of bases not matched to a gene: 5. The CDR3 region is CASSPGQLNQPQHF. DNA of the CDR3: TGTGCCAGCAGCCCGGGACAGCTAAATCAGCCCCAGCATTTT. Together with reference TRBV7-9 and TRBJ1-5, the CDR3 gives the full variable domain: DTGVSQNPRHKITKRGQNVTFRCDPISEHNRLYWYRQTLGQGPEFLTYFQNEAQLEKSRLLSDRFSAERPKGSFSTLEIQRTEQGDSAMYLCASSPGQLNQPQHFGDGTRLSIL.

The chain uses TRBV27 and TRBJ1-2, with TRBD1 identical over 10 bases. Trimming removed 6 bases from V and 3 bases from J; junction bases left unmatched: 19. Germline V gene lookup returns CDR1 MNHEY and CDR2 SMNVEV (reference sequence). The CDR3 is 19 amino acids. This chain's CDR3 is CASRPFNSPGQGRHYGYTF. The CDR3 DNA is TGTGCCAGCAGACCCTTTAATTCACCGGGACAGGGGAGGCACTATGGCTACACCTTC.

The rearrangement links TRBV29-1 to TRBJ2-3; a possible D gene is TRBD1 (6 bases). V was clipped by 6 bases and J by 4 bases, with 17 bases between them. CDR3 size: 14 residues. Germline CDR1 SQVTM, CDR2 ANQGSEA. CDR3 sequence (DNA): TGCAGCGTGAGGGATTGGACAGCAGCAGATACGCAGTATTTT. This gives the protein CSVRDWTAADTQYF.

The V gene is TRBV30, the J gene TRBJ1-2, with TRBD1 identical over 8 bases. Germline CDR1 GTSNPN, CDR2 SVGIG (reference sequence). This CDR3 has 14 residues. V lost 0 bases, J lost 8 bases, and 8 bases stayed unmatched. The CDR3 DNA is TGTGCCTGGAGTGTCAGGCAGGGGGCTAGAGGCTACACCTTC. Translated, it gives CAWSVRQGARGYTF.

This chain joins TRBV7-8 and TRBJ1-2, with TRBD1 matching 7 bases. The CDR3 is made up of 12 amino acids. The junction had 5 bases not matched to a gene; V was cut back by 6 bases and J by 7 bases. Germline CDR1 is SGHVS and CDR2 is FQNEAQ. The CDR3 reads CASRTGNRGYTF. The CDR3 DNA follows: TGTGCCAGCAGGACAGGGAATCGTGGCTACACCTTC.

The CDR3 here is CASKTNTNTGELFF. CDR3 nucleotide sequence: TGCGCCAGTAAGACTAATACGAACACCGGGGAGCTGTTTTTT. The chain carries TRBV5-1 and TRBJ2-2; D might be TRBD2 (5 bases). V lost 8 bases to trimming and J lost 0 bases, with 11 bases between them. The germline V gene has CDR1 SGHRS and CDR2 YFSETQ. The CDR3 runs to 14 residues.

V and J are TRBV7-9 and TRBJ2-4, with TRBD2 identical over 7 bases. V lost 6 bases, J lost 5 bases, and 4 bases stayed unmatched. This CDR3 comprises 13 residues. Germline CDR1 SEHNR, CDR2 FQNEAQ (reference sequence). CDR3 DNA: TGTGCCAGCAGTTCGGCGGGGGAAAACATTCAGTACTTC. Its translation: CASSSAGENIQYF.

The gene calls are TRBV5-1 and TRBJ2-1, with D perhaps TRBD1 (6 bases). The germline CDR1 and CDR2 sequences are SGHRS and YFSETQ. The CDR3 extends over 14 amino acids. The germline V and J ends were trimmed by 3 bases and 7 bases, with 14 bases remaining between them. DNA for the CDR3: TGCGCCAGCAGCTATGGACAGACGTGGAATGAGCAGTTCTTC. Protein product: CASSYGQTWNEQFF.

The chain couples TRBV12-2 to TRBJ2-1; TRBD1 reflects the table's D call only, with no check against the DNA. TRBV12-2 is flagged as a pseudogene. This CDR3 contains 14 residues. The CDR3 sequence: CASRSYRRGQVQFF. The CDR3 bases are TGTGCAAGTCGCAGCTATAGACGGGGACAGGTTCAGTTCTTC.

The chain couples TRBV27 to TRBJ1-2, with 7 nucleotides matching TRBD1. Looked up from germline, CDR1 is MNHEY and CDR2 is SMNVEV (reference sequence). Trimming cost V 2 bases and J 0 bases; bases outside gene matches: 3. This CDR3 is 15 amino acids long. CDR3 protein: CASSLKGQSNYGYTF. The CDR3 DNA reads TGTGCCAGCAGTTTAAAGGGACAGTCTAACTATGGCTACACCTTC.

This clone was picked up a small number of times. The chain has TRBV5-6 and TRBJ1-1, with a weak D call TRBD1 (5 bases). The CDR3 covers 13 residues. Trimming cost V 2 bases and J 4 bases, with 9 bases left between them. Germline loops: CDR1 SGHDT, CDR2 YYEEEE. The CDR3 DNA is TGTGCCAGCAGCTTCAGGGCGTCCACTGAAGCTTTCTTT. It translates to CASSFRASTEAFF. Based on the CDR3 plus reference TRBV5-6 and TRBJ1-1, the full variable domain is DAGVTQSPTHLIKTRGQQVTLRCSPKSGHDTVSWYQQALGQGPQFIFQYYEEEERQRGNFPDRFSGHQFPNYSSELNVNALLLGDSALYLCASSFRASTEAFFGQGTRLTVV.

The V gene is TRBV10-2, the J gene TRBJ2-7, with a possible D match to TRBD1 (5 bases). The CDR3 runs to 14 residues. The V gene's germline CDR1 is WSHSY and CDR2 SAAADI. V lost 4 bases and J 3 bases, leaving 13 bases between the germline ends. CDR3 bases: TGCGCCAGCAGTGCAGGGCCCATCCACTACGAGCAGTACTTC. Its protein product is CASSAGPIHYEQYF.

The chain carries TRBV5-1 and TRBJ2-2; a weak D match, TRBD2 (5 bases). CDR1 SGHRS and CDR2 YFSETQ come from the germline V gene. Trimming shortened V by 4 bases and J by 6 bases, and 7 bases separated the two germline ends. The CDR3 has 12 amino acids. Here the CDR3 DNA reads TGCGCCAGCAGCCCCGGGGCCGGGGAGCTGTTTTTT. It codes for CASSPGAGELFF.

The CDR3 loop reads CSPTGLAGGISYNEQFF. Written as DNA, the CDR3 is TGCAGCCCCACAGGACTAGCGGGGGGTATCTCCTACAATGAGCAGTTCTTC. V gene TRBV29-1 combines with J gene TRBJ2-1, with 14 bases fitting TRBD2. The germline gives CDR1 SQVTM, CDR2 ANQGSEA. The J segment lost 0 bases and the V segment lost 8 bases, leaving 9 bases of the junction unmatched. The CDR3 loop spans 17 amino acids.

The rearrangement uses TRBV7-8 and TRBJ1-6, with TRBD1 matching 7 bases. V was pared by 5 bases and J by 0 bases, with 13 bases of the junction left unmatched. This CDR3 contains 19 residues. Germline V gives CDR1 SGHVS, CDR2 FQNEAQ. CDR3 nucleotides: TGTGCCAGCAGCCACCTGAGGGACAGCTTTAGCTCCTATAATTCACCCCTCCACTTT. Its protein product is CASSHLRDSFSSYNSPLHF.

The chain is built from TRBV7-2 and TRBJ2-7; 8 bases fit TRBD2. V lost 1 base, J lost 1 base, and 3 bases stayed unmatched. Per the germline V gene, CDR1 is SGHTA and CDR2 is FQGNSA. The CDR3 consists of 15 residues. CDR3 sequence (DNA): TGTGCCAGCAGCTTAGGGGCGGGGGGTTCCTACGAGCAGTACTTC. Its translation is CASSLGAGGSYEQYF.

The chain joins TRBV18 to TRBJ1-1; unclear D gene. Deletions cut 1 base from V and 4 bases from J, with 10 bases between. Germline V gives CDR1 KGHSH, CDR2 LQKENI. The CDR3 length is 14 residues. In DNA, the CDR3 is TGTGCCAGCTCACCACTGGGCGTAATCACTGAAGCTTTCTTT. This sequence encodes CASSPLGVITEAFF. The full variable domain, completed using reference TRBV18 and TRBJ1-1, is NAGVMQNPRHLVRRRGQEARLRCSPMKGHSHVYWYRQLPEEGLKFMVYLQKENIIDESGMPKERFSAEFPKEGPSILRIQQVVRGDSAAYFCASSPLGVITEAFFGQGTRLTVV.

CDR3 protein: CASSYEGDLYGYTF. The CDR3 DNA sequence: TGTGCCAGCAGTTACGAGGGCGACCTGTATGGCTACACCTTC. This chain links TRBV6-5 with TRBJ1-2; no reliable D call. Germline CDR1 MNHEY, CDR2 SVGAGI. V lost 2 bases, J lost 5 bases, and 12 bases lay in between. The CDR3 sequence is 14 residues long.

This clone was observed a handful of times. The rearrangement uses TRBV7-9 and TRBJ2-7; D unclear. The CDR3 extends over 15 amino acids. Looked up from germline, CDR1 is SEHNR and CDR2 is FQNEAQ (reference sequence). V was cut by 1 base and J by 1 base, with 11 bases left in between. The CDR3 nucleotides are TGTGCCAGCAGCTTAGTGGCACCCGCATCCTACGAGCAGTACTTC. Protein product: CASSLVAPASYEQYF.

This chain links TRBV5-6 with TRBJ1-2, with a weak D call TRBD1 (5 bases). In germline, CDR1 is SGHDT, CDR2 YYEEEE. V lost 0 bases and J 6 bases, leaving 9 bases between the germline ends. This CDR3 contains 13 residues. The CDR3 sequence is CASSLDVGDGYTF. For the CDR3, the DNA is TGTGCCAGCAGCTTGGATGTAGGGGATGGCTACACCTTC. Looking up the rest from reference TRBV5-6 and TRBJ1-2 gives the full variable domain: DAGVTQSPTHLIKTRGQQVTLRCSPKSGHDTVSWYQQALGQGPQFIFQYYEEEERQRGNFPDRFSGHQFPNYSSELNVNALLLGDSALYLCASSLDVGDGYTFGSGTRLTVV.

The V call is TRBV2, the J call TRBJ2-7, with D possibly matching TRBD1 (5 bases). V lost 5 bases, J lost 3 bases, and 8 bases lay in between. The CDR3 consists of 12 residues. Germline CDR1 SNHLY, CDR2 FYNNEI. The CDR3 sequence: CASSRQHYEQYF. CDR3 coding DNA: TGTGCCAGCAGTCGACAGCACTACGAGCAGTACTTC.

This clone has a handful of counts. The rearrangement joins TRBV9 to TRBJ1-4; 8 bases map to TRBD1. Germline loops: CDR1 SGDLS, CDR2 YYNGEE. The CDR3 consists of 15 residues. Germline trimming cut 4 bases from V and 8 bases from J; bases unmatched to any gene: 10. The CDR3, as DNA: TGTGCCAGCAGCCCCGGACAGGGTAGAGGGGAAAAACTGTTTTTT. Amino acids: CASSPGQGRGEKLFF. The full variable domain, its missing parts supplied by reference TRBV9 and TRBJ1-4, is DSGVTQTPKHLITATGQRVTLRCSPRSGDLSVYWYQQSLDQGLQFLIQYYNGEERAKGNILERFSAQQFPDLHSELNLSSLELGDSALYFCASSPGQGRGEKLFFGSGTQLSVL.